This TCR beta chain is drawn from a study of blood T cell repertoires in COVID-19 (dated by TCRdb to the early 2020s). Concerning the study at large: Samples covering the acute and convalescent phases of COVID-19 were provided by collaborators in the United States, Italy and Spain. The repertoires were released in a freely available public database meant as a resource for research on the immune response to SARS-CoV-2. The prospective study material was composed of cDNA or gDNA derived from T cells, B-cell-depleted T cells, or PBMCs. Samples came from the ongoing ImmuneRACE study (first 160 participants) plus 1,254 subjects from 6 global collaborators. Where available, HLA class I and class II types were obtained from metadata supplied by the sample provider rather than from assay-based typing. Subjects who had been exposed to COVID-19, were actively infected with it, or had recovered from it provided the deeply sampled blood TCRbeta repertoires that made up the dataset. Nearly every sample came with metadata listing a de-identified subject ID, COVID-19 status, age in years and sex.

TCRbeta CDR3 regions were amplified from genomic DNA using the immunoSEQ Assay, a bias-controlled multiplex PCR. Per the source publication's procedure: Nucleated cell counts per sample were estimated from amplification of reference gene primers within the assay. To quantify the absolute abundance of each unique TCRbeta CDR3 rearrangement, sequence reads were collapsed and filtered. Productive Simpson clonality was computed per sample as the square root of Simpson's diversity index over productive rearrangements. TCRdb took this table from immuneACCESS and kept in-frame rearrangements with V and J called. Such tables lack part of the clones; where checked against another copy, unresolved V genes explain under half of the gap, and the rest is unexplained. V and J calls and clone size are copied from that table; D and trimming were computed from the DNA. The sample records about 50,000 clones, more than 80% of which are singletons. Together, the top ten hold about 6% of the sample.

Each collaborating institution followed its own protocols to collect whole blood in K2EDTA tubes. For TCRbeta analysis, collaborators shipped samples in one of three forms: frozen whole blood, isolated PBMCs, or DNA extracted from either of those sample types. Points the paper makes about the study in general: How much clinical and demographic metadata was included differed by source and by participant, and the metadata was provided uncurated.

The CDR3 numbers 12 residues from cysteine through phenylalanine. The entry retains the CDR3 DNA only, 36 bases that are in frame from base 1. The germline V gene sets CDR1 to SQVTM and CDR2 to ANQGSEA. Trimming leaves V shorter by 6 bases and J shorter by 2 bases, with the junction holding 2 bases beyond the gene matches. Comment on this clone: The antigen it recognizes is unknown. No clone much larger than this one lies a single base away; base qualities are absent.

The chain is encoded by TRBV29-1 joined to TRBJ2-7; TRBD2 lines up with 9 middle nucleotides. Source material: peripheral blood. The TCR originated in a man between 60 and 75 years old with acute or convalescent COVID-19. DNA sequence: TGCAGCGTGATAGCGGGAGCCTACGAGCAGTACTTC. This sequence encodes CSVIAGAYEQYF.